This is a list of T cell receptor beta chains from one sample in a study of OX40 agonist ivuxolimab in advanced cancers. The protocol was immunoSEQ multiplex PCR, while the TCRdb copy is restricted to in-frame clones and leaves out a portion. The table records roughly 100,000 clones, around 85% of them present only once. The specimen comprised CD4+ or CD8+ T cells sorted from blood, sampled in a trial of the OX40 agonist ivuxolimab. Receptors originate from an adult with an advanced solid tumor such as melanoma, head and neck, liver or kidney cancer. CDR3s include the opening cysteine and the closing phenylalanine or tryptophan. The D gene is left open where the match is weak. Clone size is given for some rows only: seen once, a few or many times, or a class if the clone is expanded.

J gene | D gene | clone size | V gene | CDR3 length | CDR3 protein | CDR3 DNA
TRBJ2-3 | . | . | TRBV7-6 | 12 | CASSLGLDTQYF | TGTGCCAGCAGCTTAGGTTTGGATACGCAGTATTTT
TRBJ1-3 | . | . | TRBV15 | 15 | CATSRDPGGGNTIYF | TGTGCCACCAGCAGAGACCCAGGTGGGGGAAACACCATATATTTT
TRBJ1-5 | . | once | TRBV5-1 | 14 | CASSFGGYNQPQHF | TGCGCCAGCAGTTTTGGGGGCTACAATCAGCCCCAGCATTTT
TRBJ2-7 | TRBD2 | . | TRBV5-1 | 15 | CASSQLSSGTSEQYF | TGCGCCAGCAGCCAACTTTCTAGCGGTACCTCCGAGCAGTACTTC
TRBJ1-1 | TRBD1 | once | TRBV5-4 | 14 | CASSLARGQGEAFF | TGTGCCAGCAGCTTGGCCAGGGGGCAGGGTGAAGCTTTCTTT
TRBJ1-6 | . | few | TRBV13 | 15 | CASSLSGRTNSPLHF | TGTGCCAGCAGCTTATCGGGACGGACTAATTCACCCCTCCACTTT
TRBJ1-1 | . | . | TRBV7-3 | 14 | CASSLRYRDTEAFF | TGTGCCAGCAGCTTAAGGTACAGGGACACTGAAGCTTTCTTT
TRBJ2-3 | . | few | TRBV9 | 12 | CASSPQTNTQYF | TGTGCCAGCAGCCCACAGACGAATACGCAGTATTTT
TRBJ2-1 | . | . | TRBV7-2 | 15 | CASTFGAGPYNEQFF | TGTGCCAGCACATTCGGGGCAGGCCCCTACAATGAGCAGTTCTTC
TRBJ1-1 | . | . | TRBV19 | 14 | CASSTGSRLTEAFF | TGTGCCAGTAGTACTGGATCCCGCCTCACTGAAGCTTTCTTT
TRBJ2-7 | . | . | TRBV5-4 | 14 | CASSFGLTSYEQYF | TGTGCCAGCAGCTTCGGACTGACCTCCTACGAGCAGTACTTC
TRBJ2-1 | . | . | TRBV27 | 15 | CASRQGASANNEQFF | TGTGCCAGCAGACAGGGAGCTAGCGCCAACAATGAGCAGTTCTTC
TRBJ2-7 | . | . | TRBV20-1 | 11 | CSARDHRLSHF | TGCAGTGCTAGAGACCACCGGCTTTCGCACTTC
TRBJ1-5 | . | once | TRBV5-5 | 15 | CASSHVPGTNQPQHF | TGTGCCAGCAGCCACGTACCGGGCACCAATCAGCCCCAGCATTTT
TRBJ2-2 | TRBD1 | . | TRBV29-1 | 15 | CSVAGRDRDAGELFF | TGCAGCGTCGCTGGCCGGGACAGGGACGCCGGGGAGCTGTTTTTT